Given below is one T cell receptor (beta chain) in context. This clone was seen a single time. Its antigen target is currently unknown. No much larger clone is present one base from it, and per-base qualities are unavailable. CDR1 and CDR2 were assigned from the germline V gene as SGHTS and YDEGEE. The CDR3, cysteine through phenylalanine, is 14 amino acids long. Left in the record is the CDR3 DNA by itself, 42 bases read in frame from the first base. V is clipped by 2 bases and J by 7 bases, and the sequence between their germline boundaries is 12 bases long. TCRbeta CDR3 regions were amplified from genomic DNA using the immunoSEQ Assay, a bias-controlled multiplex PCR. The paper's processing steps were these. Nucleated cell counts per sample were estimated from amplification of reference gene primers within the assay. To quantify the absolute abundance of each unique TCRbeta CDR3 rearrangement, sequence reads were collapsed and filtered. Productive Simpson clonality was computed per sample as the square root of Simpson's diversity index over productive rearrangements. In its TCRdb copy, this immuneACCESS table keeps in-frame sequences only and misses some clones. Where compared with another copy, unresolved V genes explain less than half of these, and the others have no known cause. That table is the source of V, J and clone size, and D and trimming were worked out from the DNA. The sample table holds some 250,000 clones, of which about four fifths were seen once. The leading ten clones occupy about 1.9% of the sample.

This sample was included in a study of blood T cell repertoires in COVID-19 (dated by TCRdb to the early 2020s). In the study overall: The collaborator samples originated in the United States, Italy and Spain and spanned the acute and convalescent phases of COVID-19. Deeply sampled blood TCRbeta repertoires from subjects exposed to, actively infected with, or recovered from COVID-19 were included in the dataset. Where available, HLA class I and class II types were obtained from metadata supplied by the sample provider rather than from assay-based typing. Sample metadata almost always included a de-identified subject ID, COVID-19 status, age in years and sex. The prospective study material was composed of cDNA or gDNA derived from T cells, B-cell-depleted T cells, or PBMCs. A freely available public database, intended as a resource for researchers studying the immune response to SARS-CoV-2, is where the repertoires were released. The samples were drawn from two sources: the first 160 participants of the ongoing ImmuneRACE study, and 1,000 to 1,500 subjects contributed by 6 global collaborators.

Another Seattle source contributed samples from volunteer blood donors who had recovered from COVID-19. The collaborating institutions used their own protocols to collect whole blood in K2EDTA tubes. For TCRbeta analysis, collaborator samples were shipped as frozen whole blood, as isolated PBMCs, or as DNA extracted from either sample type. Beyond this particular receptor, the publication reports: Clinical and demographic metadata were provided uncurated, with the amount varying by source and participant.

The sequence was obtained from a man aged 25-40 years who had recovered from COVID-19. The sequenced sample was peripheral blood. The chain is made from TRBV5-8 and TRBJ1-4, with the identity of the D gene unclear. The nucleotide sequence is given as TGTGCCAGCAGCTTCCCCATCGGCGGTGAAAAACTGTTTTTT. Translated, it reads CASSFPIGGEKLFF.